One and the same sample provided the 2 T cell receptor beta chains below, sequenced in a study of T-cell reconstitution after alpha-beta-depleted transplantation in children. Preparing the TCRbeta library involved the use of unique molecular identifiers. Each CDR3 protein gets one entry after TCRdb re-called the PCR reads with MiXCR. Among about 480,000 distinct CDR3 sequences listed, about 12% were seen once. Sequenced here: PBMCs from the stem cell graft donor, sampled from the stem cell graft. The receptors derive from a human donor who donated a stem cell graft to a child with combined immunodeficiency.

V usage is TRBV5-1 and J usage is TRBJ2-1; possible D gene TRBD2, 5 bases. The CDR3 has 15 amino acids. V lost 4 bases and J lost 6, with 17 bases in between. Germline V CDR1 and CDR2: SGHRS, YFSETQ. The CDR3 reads CASSAEGTTFNEQFF. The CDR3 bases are TGCGCCAGCAGCGCCGAGGGCACTACCTTCAATGAGCAGTTCTTC.

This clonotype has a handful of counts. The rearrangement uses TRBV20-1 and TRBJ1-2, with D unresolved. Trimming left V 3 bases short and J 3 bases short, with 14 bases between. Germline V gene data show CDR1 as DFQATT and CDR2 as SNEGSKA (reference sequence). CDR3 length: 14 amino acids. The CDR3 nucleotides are TGCAGTGCTAGCCTCAGGCGGGGAGACTATGGCTACACCTTC. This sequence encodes CSASLRRGDYGYTF.